The rows below give T cell receptor beta chains drawn from one sample of a study of regulatory T cells in long-lasting Graves disease. TCRdb used MiXCR to reprocess the multiplex PCR reads, holding one entry per CDR3 protein. The table shows approximately 470,000 distinct CDR3 sequences, with 16% occurring only once. The data were also submitted as part of a second study, on T cells in Graves' hyperthyroidism and ophthalmopathy.

The source material was peripheral blood mononuclear cells (PBMCs), sampled at new diagnosis, from a patient treated with antithyroid drugs. These receptors were collected from a man aged 40-55 years with Graves disease. CDR3s include the opening cysteine and the closing phenylalanine or tryptophan. A D gene is named only where the DNA matches it firmly. Expanded clones get a size class; other rows say once, few or many, or leave the size out.

clone size	V gene	D gene	J gene	CDR3 DNA	CDR3 protein
.	TRBV6-1	.	TRBJ2-5	TGTGCCAGCAGCCCCCGACCGGGGCCAATGACGGGAGAGACCCAGTACTTC	CASSPRPGPMTGETQYF
.	TRBV28	.	TRBJ2-5	TGTGCCAGCAGTCCCCCTGGGACGGGAGAGACCCAGTACTTC	CASSPPGTGETQYF
few	TRBV4-1	.	TRBJ1-1	TGCGCCAGCAGCCAAGAGGGGTTTTCTCTGAACACTGAAGCTTTCTTT	CASSQEGFSLNTEAFF
.	TRBV12-3/TRBV12-4	.	TRBJ2-6	TGTGCCAGCCACGCGGAGGGTAGCTCTGGGGCCAACGTCCTGACTTTC	CASHAEGSSGANVLTF
many	TRBV7-3	TRBD2	TRBJ2-1	TGTGCCAGCAGTTCTCACGGACTAGCGGGACCCGGTGGCAATGAGCAGTTCTTC	CASSSHGLAGPGGNEQFF
few	TRBV29-1	.	TRBJ1-5	TGCAGCGTTGGAGAGGGCAGCAATCAGCCCCAGCATTTT	CSVGEGSNQPQHF
few	TRBV20-1	.	TRBJ1-5	TGCAGTGCTCTAGCCCCAGGGTCAGCCCAGCATTTT	CSALAPGSAQHF
.	TRBV6-9	.	TRBJ1-1	TGTGCCAGCAGTTACTATCCAGCCCAGCAAGAGAACACTGAAGCTTTCTTT	CASSYYPAQQENTEAFF
many	TRBV6-2/TRBV6-3	TRBD2	TRBJ2-7	TGTGCCAGCAGTTACTCGGGGAGGGGCCACTACGAGCAGTACTTC	CASSYSGRGHYEQYF
.	TRBV6-5	TRBD2	TRBJ2-7	TGTGCCAGCAGTTACAGGCGGGAGTGGTCCTACGAGCAGTACTTC	CASSYRREWSYEQYF